This TCR beta chain was recorded in a study of tumor and adjacent non-tumor tissue in lung cancer. The wider study: Histology: eleven to twelve adenocarcinoma, a couple of squamous cell carcinoma, 1 small cell lung cancer. Findings and caveats of the study: Tumor tissue had significantly higher TCR diversity than normal lung.

No cell sorting was done before RNA was extracted from the tissue. The V gene's germline CDR1 is DFQATT and CDR2 SNEGSKA (reference sequence). CDR3 length equals 15 residues. The ends lost 4 bases at V and 2 bases at J; junction bases unmatched: 4. TCRbeta libraries were built with three rounds of nested PCR, modified from ARM-PCR. TCRdb re-derived calls from the multiplex PCR reads in MiXCR, one entry per CDR3 protein. The profile shows 200,000 to 250,000 distinct CDR3 sequences, 70% to 75% of them singletons. With respect to this clonotype: Its antigen is as yet unknown.

The sequenced material came from lung tumor tissue. This sequence originates from a man in his sixties with non-small cell lung cancer. The chain carries TRBV20-1 and TRBJ2-6, with 8 nucleotides matching TRBD2. In DNA form, the CDR3 reads TGCAGTGCTAAAGTAGCGGGGCCTGGGGCCAACGTCCTGACTTTC. The encoded protein is CSAKVAGPGANVLTF.